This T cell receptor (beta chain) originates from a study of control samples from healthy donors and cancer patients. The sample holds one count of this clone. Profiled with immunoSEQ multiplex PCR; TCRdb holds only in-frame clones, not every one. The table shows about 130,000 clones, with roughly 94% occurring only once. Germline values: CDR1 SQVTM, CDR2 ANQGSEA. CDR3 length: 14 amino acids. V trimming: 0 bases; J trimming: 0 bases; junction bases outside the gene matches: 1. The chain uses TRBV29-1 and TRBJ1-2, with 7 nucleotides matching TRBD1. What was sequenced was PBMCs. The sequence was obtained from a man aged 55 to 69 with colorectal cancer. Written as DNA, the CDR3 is TGCAGCGTTGAAGAGGGACAGACTAACTATGGCTACACCTTC. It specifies CSVEEGQTNYGYTF.